This is a list of T cell receptor beta chains from one sample in a study of blood T cell repertoires in COVID-19. The assay was immunoSEQ multiplex PCR, and TCRdb's table has in-frame clones only and misses some. The sample contains 200,000 to 250,000 clones, 87% of which appear only once. The sequenced sample consisted of PBMCs or T cells enriched from blood (not recorded which). Receptors originate from a man aged 25 to 40 in a cohort exposed to, infected with or recovered from COVID-19 (not recorded which). The CDR3 runs from the conserved cysteine through the conserved F or W. The D gene is left open where the match is weak. Rows give clone size only sometimes, using once, few, many, or a class for an expanded clone.

TRBV5-6	TRBJ2-5	-	-	TGTGCCAGCAGCAACCCGAGGGGGAGTTGGGTGGGTCTCCAAGAGACCCAGTACTTC	CASSNPRGSWVGLQETQYF
TRBV25-1	TRBJ1-5	-	-	TGTGCCAGCAGTGAATCCGGTCAGCCCCAGCATTTT	CASSESGQPQHF
TRBV28	TRBJ2-6	-	-	TGTGCCAGCAGTTTATCGGCTGGGGCCAACGTCCTGACTTTC	CASSLSAGANVLTF
TRBV28	TRBJ1-2	-	-	TGTGCCAGCAGTCCCAAGCGGGCGTATGGCTACACCTTC	CASSPKRAYGYTF
TRBV7-2	TRBJ2-3	-	-	TGTGCCAGCAGCTTTGAGGGTCTCACAGATACGCAGTATTTT	CASSFEGLTDTQYF
TRBV5-1	TRBJ2-1	-	TRBD2	TGCGCCAGCAGCTTGCGGACTAGCGGGAGCTGGTATGGGAATGAGCAGTTCTTC	CASSLRTSGSWYGNEQFF
TRBV7-3	TRBJ2-7	-	-	TGTGCCAGCAGCTTAACGTCCGTAGGGGACTTCTACGAGCAGTACTTC	CASSLTSVGDFYEQYF
TRBV11-3	TRBJ2-3	-	-	TGTGCCAGCAGCTTAGGACTAGGGACAGATACGCAGTATTTT	CASSLGLGTDTQYF
TRBV6-5	TRBJ1-1	-	-	TGTGCCAGCAGCGACAGCCCTATGAACACTGAAGCTTTCTTT	CASSDSPMNTEAFF
TRBV7-9	TRBJ2-2	-	-	TGTGCCAGCAGCGCCCCGGGAGACATCATCACCGGGGAGCTGTTTTTT	CASSAPGDIITGELFF
TRBV19	TRBJ2-1	-	-	TGTGCCAGTAGTCTCCCACTGACCCGAGGAGGGCACAATGAGCAGTTCTTC	CASSLPLTRGGHNEQFF
TRBV24-1	TRBJ2-1	-	TRBD1	TGTGCCACCAGTGATTTAGGGCCCGGACAGGGACCCTACAATGAGCAGTTCTTC	CATSDLGPGQGPYNEQFF
TRBV18	TRBJ1-5	many	-	TGTGCCAGCTCACGGCTAGGAGGCAATCAGCCCCAGCATTTT	CASSRLGGNQPQHF
TRBV9	TRBJ2-5	-	TRBD2	TGTGCCAGCAGCTCCAGGACAGGGCACCCGACTAGCGGGAGAGAGACCCAGTACTTC	CASSSRTGHPTSGRETQYF
TRBV3-1/TRBV3-2	TRBJ1-1	-	-	TGTGCCAGCAGCCAGCCCACCGGGGGGCTCACTGAAGCTTTCTTT	CASSQPTGGLTEAFF
TRBV7-3	TRBJ2-1	once	TRBD2	TGTGCCAGCAGCTTGATCGGGACTAGCGGGAGGGATGAGCAGTTCTTC	CASSLIGTSGRDEQFF
TRBV25-1	TRBJ1-3	-	-	TGTGCCAGCAGGAAAGGGGGTTTCTCTGGAAACACCATATATTTT	CASRKGGFSGNTIYF
TRBV7-2	TRBJ1-1	once	-	TGTGCCAGCAGCTTATACGGTGAAGCTTTCTTT	CASSLYGEAFF
TRBV12-3/TRBV12-4	TRBJ2-7	-	-	TGTGCCAGCAGTTTAGTAACAATCTACGAGCAGTACTTC	CASSLVTIYEQYF
TRBV28	TRBJ1-5	-	-	TGTGCCAGCAGCCCATACGGGGGACCTAGCAATCAGCCCCAGCATTTT	CASSPYGGPSNQPQHF
TRBV3-1/TRBV3-2	TRBJ1-6	-	-	TGTGCCAGCAGCCCGCCCGGGGGGGCCTATAATTCACCCCTCCACTTT	CASSPPGGAYNSPLHF
TRBV4-1	TRBJ1-5	-	TRBD1	TGCGCCAGCAGCCAAGTTTCCGGGACAGGGAGTCAGCCCCAGCATTTT	CASSQVSGTGSQPQHF
TRBV19	TRBJ2-2	-	-	TGTGCCAGTAGTAGAGGCATAGGAGTCGCCGGGGAGCTGTTTTTT	CASSRGIGVAGELFF
TRBV27	TRBJ1-4	few	-	TGTGCCAGCAGGGCCCGGGGTGCAACTAATGAAAAACTGTTTTTT	CASRARGATNEKLFF
TRBV28	TRBJ2-7	once	-	TGTGCCACCTCGGAGGCCCTCTACGAGCAGTACTTC	CATSEALYEQYF
TRBV24-1	TRBJ2-3	-	-	TGTGCCACCAGTCCAGGGATCACAGATACGCAGTATTTT	CATSPGITDTQYF
TRBV18	TRBJ2-7	-	TRBD2	TGTGCCAGCTCACCACCGGGGGGAGGGTCCTACGAGCAGTACTTC	CASSPPGGGSYEQYF